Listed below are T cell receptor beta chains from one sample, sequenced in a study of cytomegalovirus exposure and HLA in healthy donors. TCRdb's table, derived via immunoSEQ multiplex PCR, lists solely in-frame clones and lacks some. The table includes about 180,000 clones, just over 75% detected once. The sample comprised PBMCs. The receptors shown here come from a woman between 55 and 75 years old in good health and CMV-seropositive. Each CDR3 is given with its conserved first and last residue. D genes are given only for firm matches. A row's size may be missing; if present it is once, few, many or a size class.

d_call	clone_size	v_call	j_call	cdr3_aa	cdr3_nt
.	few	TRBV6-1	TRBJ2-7	CASYSSSSYEQYF	TGTGCCAGCTACTCGTCTAGCTCCTACGAGCAGTACTTC
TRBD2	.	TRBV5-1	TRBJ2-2	CASKVVGGGITGELFF	TGCGCCAGCAAGGTAGTAGGCGGGGGTATCACCGGGGAGCTGTTTTTT
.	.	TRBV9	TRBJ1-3	CASSVVGANTIYF	TGTGCCAGCAGCGTAGTGGGGGCGAACACCATATATTTT
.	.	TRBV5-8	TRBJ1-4	CASSLTGTLFNEKLFF	TGTGCCAGCAGCTTGACAGGGACCCTTTTTAATGAAAAACTGTTTTTT
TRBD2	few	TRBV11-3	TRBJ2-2	CASSFGLAAGELFF	TGTGCCAGCAGCTTTGGACTAGCGGCTGGGGAGCTGTTTTTT
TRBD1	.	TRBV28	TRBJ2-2	CASSPPGQGFTGELFF	TGTGCCAGCAGTCCACCGGGACAGGGGTTTACCGGGGAGCTGTTTTTT
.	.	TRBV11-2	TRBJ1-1	CASSLEGAGTEAFF	TGTGCCAGCAGCTTAGAGGGGGCAGGCACTGAAGCTTTCTTT
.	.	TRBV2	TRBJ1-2	CASTTGLGYTF	TGTGCCAGCACTACAGGTCTTGGCTACACCTTC
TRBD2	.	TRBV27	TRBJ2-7	CASKPPGLAYEQYF	TGTGCCAGCAAACCCCCGGGACTAGCTTACGAGCAGTACTTC
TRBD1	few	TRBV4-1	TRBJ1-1	CASSQEPGGLTEAFF	TGCGCCAGCAGCCAAGAACCAGGGGGCCTCACTGAAGCTTTCTTT
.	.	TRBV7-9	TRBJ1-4	CASSFTGQGEKLFF	TGTGCCAGCAGCTTTACAGGGCAGGGTGAAAAACTGTTTTTT
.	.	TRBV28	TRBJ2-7	CASRPGTTYEQYF	TGTGCCAGCAGACCCGGGACAACCTACGAGCAGTACTTC
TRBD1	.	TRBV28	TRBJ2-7	CASTTPTGDRYQQYF	TGTGCCAGCACCACCCCCACAGGGGACCGATATCAGCAGTACTTC
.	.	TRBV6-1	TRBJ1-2	CASSYIGYTF	TGTGCCAGCAGTTACATTGGCTACACCTTC
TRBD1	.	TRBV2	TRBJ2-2	CASTNGDRGYTGELFF	TGTGCCAGCACGAACGGGGACAGGGGGTACACCGGGGAGCTGTTTTTT
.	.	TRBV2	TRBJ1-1	CASSRSRRGNTEAFF	TGTGCCAGCAGTCGCTCCCGGAGGGGAAACACTGAAGCTTTCTTT
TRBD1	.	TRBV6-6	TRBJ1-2	CASSGAGQGSRYGYTF	TGTGCCAGCAGTGGGGCGGGACAGGGCTCCCGCTATGGCTACACCTTC
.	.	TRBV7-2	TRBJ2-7	CASSPFSSYEQYF	TGTGCCAGCAGTCCCTTTAGCTCCTACGAGCAGTACTTC
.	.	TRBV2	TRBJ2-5	CASSDGAQETQYF	TGTGCCAGCAGTGATGGGGCCCAAGAGACCCAGTACTTC
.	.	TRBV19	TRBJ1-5	CASSMRHLFFSNQPQHF	TGTGCCAGTAGTATGAGACATCTGTTCTTTAGCAATCAGCCCCAGCATTTT